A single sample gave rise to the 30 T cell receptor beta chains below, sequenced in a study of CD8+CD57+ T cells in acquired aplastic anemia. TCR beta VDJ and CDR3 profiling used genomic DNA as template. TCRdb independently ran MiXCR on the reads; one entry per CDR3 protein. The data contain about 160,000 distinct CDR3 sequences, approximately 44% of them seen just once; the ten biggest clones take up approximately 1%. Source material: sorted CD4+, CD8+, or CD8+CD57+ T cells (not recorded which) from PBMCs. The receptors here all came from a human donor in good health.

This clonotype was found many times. DNA for the CDR3: TGCGCCAGCAGCCAAGAAACGGGGTCGGGCTATGGCTACACCTTC. It specifies CASSQETGSGYGYTF. V gene TRBV4-1 combines with J gene TRBJ1-2; no definite D call. This CDR3 has 15 amino acids. Between the trimmed V and J ends, which lost 0 bases and 4 bases, there was a span of 12 bases. Germline CDR1 and CDR2: MGHRA and YSYEKL.

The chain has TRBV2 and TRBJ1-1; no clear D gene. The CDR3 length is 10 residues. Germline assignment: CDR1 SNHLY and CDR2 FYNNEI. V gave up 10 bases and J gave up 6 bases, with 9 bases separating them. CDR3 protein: CANARSEAFF. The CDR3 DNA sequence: TGTGCCAACGCCCGATCTGAAGCTTTCTTT.

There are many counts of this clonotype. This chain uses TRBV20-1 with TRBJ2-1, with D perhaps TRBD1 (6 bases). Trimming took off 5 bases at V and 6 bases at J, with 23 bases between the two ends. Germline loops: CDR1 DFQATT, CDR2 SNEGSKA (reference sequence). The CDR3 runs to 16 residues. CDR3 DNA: TGCAGTGCTCGCCGCTGGCTACTCGAGGGGGTCAATGAGCAGTTCTTC. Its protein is CSARRWLLEGVNEQFF.

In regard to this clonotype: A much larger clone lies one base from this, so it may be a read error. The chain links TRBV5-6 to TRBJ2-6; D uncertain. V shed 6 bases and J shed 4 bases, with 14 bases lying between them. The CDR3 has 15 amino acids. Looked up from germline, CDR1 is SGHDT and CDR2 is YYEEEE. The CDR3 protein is CASIPLGSGANVLTF. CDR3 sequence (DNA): TGTGCCAGCATCCCGCTCGGATCCGGGGCCAACGTCCTGACTTTC.

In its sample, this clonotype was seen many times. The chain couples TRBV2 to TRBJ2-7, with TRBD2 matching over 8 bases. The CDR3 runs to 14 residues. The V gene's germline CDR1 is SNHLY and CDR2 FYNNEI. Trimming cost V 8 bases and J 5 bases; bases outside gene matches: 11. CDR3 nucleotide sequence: TGTGCCAGCGAAGTTGATAGTAGCGGGAACGAGCAGTACTTC. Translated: CASEVDSSGNEQYF.

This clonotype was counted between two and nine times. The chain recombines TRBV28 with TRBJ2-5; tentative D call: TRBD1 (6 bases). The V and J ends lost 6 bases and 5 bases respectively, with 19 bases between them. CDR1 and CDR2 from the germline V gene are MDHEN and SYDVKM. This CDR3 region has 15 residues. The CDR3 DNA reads TGTGCCAGCAGCTATTCCAGGGGTGGGGCGGAGACCCAGTACTTC. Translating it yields CASSYSRGGAETQYF.

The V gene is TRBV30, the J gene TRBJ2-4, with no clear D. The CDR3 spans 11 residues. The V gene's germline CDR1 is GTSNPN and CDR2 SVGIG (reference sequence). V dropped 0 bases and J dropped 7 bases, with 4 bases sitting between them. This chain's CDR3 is CAWSVENIQYF. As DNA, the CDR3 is TGTGCCTGGAGTGTGGAGAACATTCAGTACTTC.

The CDR3 is CASSAAGGQVYEQYF. The DNA of the CDR3 is TGTGCCAGCAGCGCAGCAGGGGGGCAGGTGTACGAGCAGTACTTC. V and J are TRBV9 and TRBJ2-7; D is possibly TRBD1 (7 bases). Germline lookup yields CDR1 SGDLS and CDR2 YYNGEE. V was trimmed by 3 bases and J by 4 bases, leaving 17 bases between them. This CDR3 contains 15 residues.

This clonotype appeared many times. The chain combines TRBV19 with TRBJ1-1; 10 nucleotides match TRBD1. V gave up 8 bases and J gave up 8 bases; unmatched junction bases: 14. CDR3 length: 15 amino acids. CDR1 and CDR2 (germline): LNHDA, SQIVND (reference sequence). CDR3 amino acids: CASRPTTGGALEAFF. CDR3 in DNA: TGTGCCAGTCGTCCTACGACAGGGGGCGCGCTCGAAGCTTTCTTT.

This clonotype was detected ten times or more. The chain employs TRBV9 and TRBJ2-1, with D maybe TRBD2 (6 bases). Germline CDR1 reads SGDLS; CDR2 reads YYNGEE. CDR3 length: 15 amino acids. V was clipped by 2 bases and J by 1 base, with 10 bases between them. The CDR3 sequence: CASSVGGGSYNEQFF. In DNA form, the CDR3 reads TGTGCCAGCAGCGTTGGTGGGGGGTCCTACAATGAGCAGTTCTTC.

The CDR3 reads CSAGGAGIEAFF. CDR3 bases: TGCAGTGCCGGGGGGGCAGGGATTGAAGCTTTCTTT. This sequence joins TRBV20-1 and TRBJ1-1; tentative D call: TRBD1 (6 bases). The CDR3 runs to 12 residues. V lost 6 bases and J lost 7, with 15 bases in between. From germline, CDR1 is DFQATT and CDR2 SNEGSKA (reference sequence).

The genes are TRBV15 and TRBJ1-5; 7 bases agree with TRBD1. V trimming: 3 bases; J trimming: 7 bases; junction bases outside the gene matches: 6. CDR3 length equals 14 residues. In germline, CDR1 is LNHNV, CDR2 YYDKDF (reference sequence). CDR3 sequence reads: CATSRATGNQPQHF. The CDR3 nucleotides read TGTGCCACCAGCAGGGCGACAGGGAACCAGCCCCAGCATTTT.

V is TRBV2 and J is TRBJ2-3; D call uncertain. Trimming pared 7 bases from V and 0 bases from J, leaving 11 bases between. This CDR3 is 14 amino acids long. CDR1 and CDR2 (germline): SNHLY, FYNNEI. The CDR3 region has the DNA TGTGCCAGCATCTCCAGCGAGAGCACAGATACGCAGTATTTT. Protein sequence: CASISSESTDTQYF.

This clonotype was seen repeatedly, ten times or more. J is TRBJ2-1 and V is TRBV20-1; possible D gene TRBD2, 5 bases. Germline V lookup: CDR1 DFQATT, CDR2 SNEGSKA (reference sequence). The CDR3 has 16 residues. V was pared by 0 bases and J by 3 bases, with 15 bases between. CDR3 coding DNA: TGCAGTGCTAGAGATACGCCCGGGGTTTACTACAATGAGCAGTTCTTC. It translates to CSARDTPGVYYNEQFF.

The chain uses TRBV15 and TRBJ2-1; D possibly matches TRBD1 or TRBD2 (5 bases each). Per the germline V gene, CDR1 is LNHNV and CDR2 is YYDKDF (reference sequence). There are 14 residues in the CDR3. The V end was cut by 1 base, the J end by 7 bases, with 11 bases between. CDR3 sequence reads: CATSRVRGVNEQFF. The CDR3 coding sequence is TGTGCCACCAGCAGAGTAAGGGGAGTGAATGAGCAGTTCTTC.

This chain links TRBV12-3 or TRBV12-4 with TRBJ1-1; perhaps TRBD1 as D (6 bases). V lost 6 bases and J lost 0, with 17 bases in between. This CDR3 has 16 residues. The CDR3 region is CASSLQGRGLNTEAFF. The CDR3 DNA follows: TGTGCCAGCAGCCTACAGGGAAGGGGGTTGAACACTGAAGCTTTCTTT.

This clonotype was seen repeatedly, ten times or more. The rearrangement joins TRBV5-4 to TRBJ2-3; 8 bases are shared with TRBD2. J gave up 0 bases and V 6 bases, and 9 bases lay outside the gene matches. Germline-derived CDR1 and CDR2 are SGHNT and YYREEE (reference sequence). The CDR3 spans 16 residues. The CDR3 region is CASKQGTGGSTDTQYF. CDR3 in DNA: TGTGCCAGCAAACAGGGTACGGGAGGGAGCACAGATACGCAGTATTTT. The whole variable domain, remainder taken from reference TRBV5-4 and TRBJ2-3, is ETGVTQSPTHLIKTRGQQVTLRCSSQSGHNTVSWYQQALGQGPQFIFQYYREEENGRGNFPPRFSGLQFPNYSSELNVNALELDDSALYLCASKQGTGGSTDTQYFGPGTRLTVL.

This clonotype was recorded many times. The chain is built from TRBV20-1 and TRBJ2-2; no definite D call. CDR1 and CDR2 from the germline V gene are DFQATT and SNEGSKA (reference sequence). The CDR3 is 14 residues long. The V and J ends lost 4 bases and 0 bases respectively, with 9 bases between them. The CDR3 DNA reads TGCAGTGCTATGTGGGATACGAACACCGGGGAGCTGTTTTTT. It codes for CSAMWDTNTGELFF.

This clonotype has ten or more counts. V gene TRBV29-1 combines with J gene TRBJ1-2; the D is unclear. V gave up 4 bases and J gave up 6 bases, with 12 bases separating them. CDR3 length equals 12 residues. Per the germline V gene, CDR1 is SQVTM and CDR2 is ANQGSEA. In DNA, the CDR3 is TGCAGCGTTGGTCCGGCAGTTCATGGCTACACCTTC. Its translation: CSVGPAVHGYTF.

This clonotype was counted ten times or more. The CDR3: CASSWQGNTIYF. The CDR3, as DNA: TGTGCCAGCAGCTGGCAGGGAAACACCATATATTTT. The chain is built from TRBV5-4 and TRBJ1-3; D uncertain. Per the germline V gene, CDR1 is SGHNT and CDR2 is YYREEE (reference sequence). Trimming took 3 bases from V and 4 from J, leaving 5 bases between them. CDR3 size: 12 residues.

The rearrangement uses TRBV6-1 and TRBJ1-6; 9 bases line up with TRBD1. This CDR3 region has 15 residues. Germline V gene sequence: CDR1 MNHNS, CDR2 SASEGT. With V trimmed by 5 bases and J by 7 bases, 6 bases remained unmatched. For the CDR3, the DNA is TGTGCCAGCAGTCCTACAGGGGGCCGAAATTCACCCCTCCACTTT. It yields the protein CASSPTGGRNSPLHF.

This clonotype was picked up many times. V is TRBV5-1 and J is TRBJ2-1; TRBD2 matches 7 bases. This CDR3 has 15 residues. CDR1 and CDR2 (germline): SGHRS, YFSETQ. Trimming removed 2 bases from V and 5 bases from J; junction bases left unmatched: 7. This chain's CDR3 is CASSFRPSGDNEQFF. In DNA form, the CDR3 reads TGCGCCAGCAGCTTTAGGCCTAGCGGAGACAATGAGCAGTTCTTC.

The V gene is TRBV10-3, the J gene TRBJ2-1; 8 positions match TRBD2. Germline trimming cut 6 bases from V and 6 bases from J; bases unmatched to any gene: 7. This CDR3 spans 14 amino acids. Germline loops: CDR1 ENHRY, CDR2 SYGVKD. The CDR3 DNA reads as TGTGCCATCAGCAGCGGGACTAGGCTCAATGAGCAGTTCTTC. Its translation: CAISSGTRLNEQFF.

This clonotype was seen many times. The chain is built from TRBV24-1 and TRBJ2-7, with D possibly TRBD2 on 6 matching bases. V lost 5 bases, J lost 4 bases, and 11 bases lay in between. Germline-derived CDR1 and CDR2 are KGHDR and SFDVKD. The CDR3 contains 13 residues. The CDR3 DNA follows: TGTGCCACCAGTGTAGGGGCGGGATACGAGCAGTACTTC. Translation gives CATSVGAGYEQYF.

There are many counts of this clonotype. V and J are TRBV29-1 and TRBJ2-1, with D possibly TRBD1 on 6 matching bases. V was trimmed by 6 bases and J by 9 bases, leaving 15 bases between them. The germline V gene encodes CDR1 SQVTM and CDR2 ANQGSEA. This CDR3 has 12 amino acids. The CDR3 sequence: CSVDGLGGEQFF. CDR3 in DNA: TGCAGCGTCGATGGGCTAGGGGGTGAGCAGTTCTTC.

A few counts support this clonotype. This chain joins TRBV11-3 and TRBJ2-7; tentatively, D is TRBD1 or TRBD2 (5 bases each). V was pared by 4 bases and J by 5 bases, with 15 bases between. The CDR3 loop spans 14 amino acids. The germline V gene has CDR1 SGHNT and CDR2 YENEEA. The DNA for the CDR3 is TGTGCCAGCAGCTCGGGACCAGCGGATAACGAGCAGTACTTC. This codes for CASSSGPADNEQYF.

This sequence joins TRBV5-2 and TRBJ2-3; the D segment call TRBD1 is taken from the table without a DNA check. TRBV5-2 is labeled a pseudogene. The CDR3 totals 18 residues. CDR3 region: CASNLGGTGVFGTDTQYF. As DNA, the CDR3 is TGTGCCAGCAACTTGGGAGGGACAGGGGTTTTTGGCACAGATACGCAGTATTTT.

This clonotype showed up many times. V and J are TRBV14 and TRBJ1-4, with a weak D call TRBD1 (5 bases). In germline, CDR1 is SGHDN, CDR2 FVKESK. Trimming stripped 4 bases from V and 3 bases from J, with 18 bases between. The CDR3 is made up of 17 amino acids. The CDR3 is CASSPLREGRANEKLFF. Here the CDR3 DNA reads TGTGCCAGCAGCCCCCTCAGAGAGGGGAGGGCTAATGAAAAACTGTTTTTT.

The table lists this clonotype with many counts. CDR3 in amino acids: CASSLSGPLYEQYF. The CDR3 region has the DNA TGTGCCAGCAGCTTATCCGGACCTCTCTACGAGCAGTACTTC. The chain has TRBV7-3 and TRBJ2-7; D gene unclear. V shed 2 bases and J shed 3 bases, with 11 bases lying between them. This CDR3 comprises 14 residues. Germline V CDR1 and CDR2: SGHTA, FQGTGA.

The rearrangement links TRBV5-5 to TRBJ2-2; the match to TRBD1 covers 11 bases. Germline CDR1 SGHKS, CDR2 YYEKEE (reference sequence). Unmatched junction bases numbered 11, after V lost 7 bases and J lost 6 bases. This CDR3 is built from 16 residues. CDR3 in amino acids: CASVDRGQGGAGELFF. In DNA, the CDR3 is TGTGCCAGCGTAGATCGGGGACAGGGGGGGGCCGGGGAGCTGTTTTTT.